This T cell receptor (beta chain) was recovered during a study of T cells in Graves' hyperthyroidism and ophthalmopathy (dated by TCRdb to 2018 to 2020). Regarding the complete study: Peripheral blood was sampled at the time of initial diagnosis, prior to any treatment. To identify distinguishing TCR V-J signatures, a discovery cohort of 95 to 100 patients was used, comprising fewer than 45 with Graves' ophthalmopathy and approximately 57 with stable Graves' hyperthyroidism. Prospective prediction of ophthalmopathy was tested in an independent validation cohort of 18 to 20 hyperthyroidism patients and some 17 patients who later progressed to ophthalmopathy. For training and testing, the 100 or so patients in the discovery cohort were randomly divided in a 7:3 ratio. In roughly six Graves' hyperthyroidism patients, the study also compared T-cell repertoires from thyroid tissue with T-cell repertoires from blood. Once sampling was done, hyperthyroidism patients were given methimazole at a starting dose of 30 mg daily, whereas ophthalmopathy patients were given high-dose intravenous methylprednisolone. According to the paper, TCR Vbeta CDR3 sequencing was carried out on about 140 peripheral blood samples, which came from fewer than 50 ophthalmopathy, approximately 78 hyperthyroidism and about 17 progressor patients. Broad study findings and their caveats: In validation, progression to ophthalmopathy was predicted by the model with roughly 71% sensitivity and 72.22% specificity, a median of roughly 6 months before onset. Blood samples also contained most of the expanded thyroid clonotypes (frequency above 0.001), which suggests that blood repertoires may reflect thyroid immune responses. A 13 V-J signature model separated ophthalmopathy from stable hyperthyroidism, with about 90% sensitivity and 81.08% specificity in cross-validation and 80%/75% in testing. Sample size was not statistically predetermined, and investigators were not blinded to group allocation.

The TCR beta CDR3 regions were amplified from RNA transcripts. The TCR CDR3 was subjected to a first round of RT-PCR using the HTBI primer set and the Qiagen OneStep RT-PCR kit. Libraries were constructed in a second round of multiplex PCR, after which size selection and purification were performed. Sequencing of the libraries was done on an Illumina HiSeq2000 using paired-end 100 bp reads. Regarding the original processing steps: SOAPnuke was used to process the raw data, removing reads that contained adapters or uncalled bases, had a mean Phred below 15, or lacked an exact match to the constant primer or identifier. COPE v1.2.5 was used to merge the high-quality paired reads, and each unique nucleotide sequence was defined as a clonotype. MiTCR v1.1 was used to align clonotypes to the IMGT TRBV, TRBD and TRBJ reference segments. The analysis was restricted to V-J combinations with a frequency above 0.0001, which together covered roughly 99% of the repertoires. The TCS score was defined as the ratio of F50 (clonal expansion) to E x V (chaos), calculated using BLOSUM62-based TCRdist between CDR3 peptides within each V-J. Welch's t-statistics and random forest reduced roughly 500 V-J features to around 14, which were used in a naive Bayes classifier (R e1071). Thyroid-blood repertoire similarity was quantified with the Morisita-Horn index. TCRdb passed the public sequencing reads through fastp at Q25 and MiXCR, retaining productive beta sequences. Merged by CDR3 protein, the rows form single entries marked with the most common genes and DNA. The V and J calls were determined by TCRdb, not by the authors. The sample table lists tens of thousands of distinct CDR3 sequences, around 52% of them with a count of one. The top ten clonotypes cover about 25% of the sample.

The table lists this clonotype with many counts. Its antigen remains unidentified. Per-base quality was not reported, and no clone a single base away is much larger than it. The germline V gene (reference sequence) supplies CDR1 LGHDT and CDR2 YNNKEL. Deletion took 4 bases off V and 0 bases off J, with a span of 4 bases between the germline ends. Inclusive of the bounding cysteine and phenylalanine, the CDR3 is 13 residues long. The retained sequence is limited to the CDR3, 39 bases, with the frame set at the first base. Ophthalmopathy patients had moderately to severely active disease, Clinical Activity Score of at least 3, NOSPECS grade of at least 4, and duration under 3 months. The study excluded patients with uncontrolled infections, other autoimmune diseases, pregnancy or lactation. Clinical symptoms, serum thyroxine and TRAb, thyroid ultrasound, and orbital computed tomography formed the basis for the diagnoses. Ficoll-Paque density gradient centrifugation was used to isolate PBMCs from about 10 ml of fresh peripheral blood. Total RNA was extracted with Trizol reagent, and quality was checked on an Agilent 2100 Bioanalyzer.

This sequence originates from a middle-aged woman with Graves' ophthalmopathy. Sequenced: blood. The chain is encoded by TRBV3-1 joined to TRBJ1-3, with an unclear D gene assignment. The DNA is TGTGCCAGCAGCCGGGACTCTGGAAACACCATATATTTT. Its translation is CASSRDSGNTIYF.